The 2 T cell receptor beta chains below come from one sample, sequenced in a study of blood T cell repertoires in COVID-19. Profiled with immunoSEQ multiplex PCR; TCRdb holds only in-frame clones, not every one. The sample lists under 60,000 clones; 65% to 80% were seen once. The sample comprised peripheral blood. The receptors were gathered from a human donor with active or convalescent COVID-19. The donor label of this sample is uncertain.

The chain links TRBV5-4 to TRBJ2-5; D is undetermined. This CDR3 spans 12 amino acids. Germline assignment: CDR1 SGHNT and CDR2 YYREEE (reference sequence). V shed 0 bases and J shed 6 bases, with 6 bases lying between them. This CDR3 is CASSLAEKTQYF. The CDR3 nucleotides read TGTGCCAGCAGCTTGGCCGAGAAGACCCAGTACTTC.

The chain carries TRBV7-3 and TRBJ1-1; D is unresolved. This CDR3 region has 15 residues. Germline V gene sequence: CDR1 SGHTA, CDR2 FQGTGA. Trimming cost V 4 bases and J 4 bases, with 16 bases left between them. DNA of the CDR3: TGTGCCAGCAGCTCCGCCGGGTTCATGGGCACTGAAGCTTTCTTT. This sequence encodes CASSSAGFMGTEAFF.